One sample yielded the 21 T cell receptor beta chains listed below, sequenced in a study of T cell responses to AZD1222 COVID-19 vaccine. Measured with immunoSEQ multiplex PCR; TCRdb has only the in-frame clones, and not every one. This sample has about 94,000 clones, with about 85% found just once. Sequenced material: peripheral blood, taken 28 days after the second AZD1222 dose. The receptors derive from an adult who received the AZD1222 COVID-19 vaccine.

The rearrangement uses TRBV5-1 and TRBJ2-4; no reliable D call. V was pared by 5 bases and J by 0 bases, with 9 bases between. This CDR3 is built from 14 residues. The germline gives CDR1 SGHRS, CDR2 YFSETQ. CDR3 coding DNA: TGCGCCAGCAGTTCCGACATAGCCAAAAACATTCAGTACTTC. Translated, it gives CASSSDIAKNIQYF.

The chain joins TRBV4-3 to TRBJ2-5, with D possibly matching TRBD2 (6 bases). Germline CDR1 reads LGHNA; CDR2 reads YSLEER. The CDR3 extends over 13 amino acids. V was pared by 4 bases and J by 1 base, with 7 bases between. Written as DNA, the CDR3 is TGCGCCAGCAGCCCGGGACTCCAAGAGACCCAGTACTTC. Its translation is CASSPGLQETQYF.

This clone has only a few counts. The CDR3 DNA reads as TGTGCCAGCAGCGTGTTCATCGGACAGGGTTCCACAGATACGCAGTATTTT. Translating gives CASSVFIGQGSTDTQYF. The chain joins TRBV9 to TRBJ2-3, with 8 bases that match TRBD1. The V segment lost 2 bases and the J segment 2 bases; nucleotides outside the gene matches: 10. The CDR3 runs 17 residues. The germline gives CDR1 SGDLS, CDR2 YYNGEE.

V is TRBV21-1 and J is TRBJ2-1; the DNA was not used to check the table's D call, TRBD2. TRBV21-1 is a pseudogene segment. CDR3 length: 16 residues. CDR3 in amino acids: CASSITRAGGPGEQFF. In nucleotides, the CDR3 is TGTGCCAGCAGCATCACAAGAGCGGGAGGGCCGGGTGAGCAGTTCTTC.

This chain uses TRBV7-9 with TRBJ2-2; 7 bases fit TRBD2. The CDR3 is 14 residues long. V shed 7 bases and J 5 bases; nucleotides not matched to a gene: 7. Germline-derived CDR1 and CDR2 are SEHNR and FQNEAQ (reference sequence). CDR3 bases: TGTGCCAGCACTACTAGGGGAGGGACCGGGGAGCTGTTTTTT. It codes for CASTTRGGTGELFF.

The chain combines TRBV24-1 with TRBJ2-7, with a possible D match to TRBD2 (5 bases). CDR3 length: 16 amino acids. In germline, CDR1 is KGHDR, CDR2 SFDVKD. V lost 4 bases, J lost 4 bases, and 19 bases lay in between. CDR3 loop: CATSETHTGIRYEQYF. The DNA for the CDR3 is TGTGCCACCAGTGAAACACATACCGGGATCAGGTACGAGCAGTACTTC.

This clone has only one observation. This rearrangement joins TRBV9 to TRBJ2-2; no reliable D call. The germline CDR1 and CDR2 sequences are SGDLS and YYNGEE. CDR3 length: 15 residues. Between the trimmed V and J ends, which lost 3 bases and 3 bases, there was a span of 12 bases. CDR3 loop: CASSAVFPDTGELFF. As DNA, the CDR3 is TGTGCCAGCAGCGCAGTGTTCCCTGACACCGGGGAGCTGTTTTTT.

The CDR3 here is CSGEENTEAFF. In DNA form, the CDR3 reads TGCAGCGGAGAGGAGAACACTGAAGCTTTCTTT. V gene TRBV29-1 combines with J gene TRBJ1-1; D gene uncertain. CDR3 length: 11 residues. V was pared by 7 bases and J by 1 base, with 7 bases between. Germline CDR1 reads SQVTM; CDR2 reads ANQGSEA.

The CDR3 reads CASSPGPEETQYF. The CDR3 DNA sequence: TGTGCCAGCAGCCCTGGACCCGAGGAGACCCAGTACTTC. V usage is TRBV9 and J usage is TRBJ2-5; no reliable D call. Germline V gives CDR1 SGDLS, CDR2 YYNGEE. The V end lost 4 bases, the J end lost 5 bases, and 12 bases lay between the germline ends. This CDR3 is 13 amino acids long.

J is TRBJ1-5 and V is TRBV6-2 or TRBV6-3, with D uncertain. This CDR3 is 12 amino acids long. Trimming removed 0 bases at V and 6 bases at J, with 3 bases between. CDR1 and CDR2 from the germline V gene are MNHEY and SVGEGT. CDR3 residues: CASSYSPQPQHF. Here the CDR3 DNA reads TGTGCCAGCAGTTACTCTCCTCAGCCCCAGCATTTT.

The V and J genes are TRBV15 and TRBJ2-7; 9 nucleotides line up with TRBD2. In germline, CDR1 is LNHNV, CDR2 YYDKDF (reference sequence). There are 16 residues in the CDR3. V was clipped by 5 bases and J by 3 bases; unmatched bases: 11. The CDR3 here is CATSRSAGTSFYEQYF. CDR3 coding DNA: TGTGCCACCAGCCGTTCCGCCGGGACTAGCTTCTACGAGCAGTACTTC.

The chain joins TRBV27 to TRBJ2-3; the match to TRBD2 covers 10 bases. Trimming cost V 8 bases and J 5 bases; bases outside gene matches: 10. This CDR3 region has 15 residues. CDR1 MNHEY and CDR2 SMNVEV come from the germline V gene (reference sequence). In DNA form, the CDR3 reads TGTGCCAGCTCCCCCCTAGCGGGAGCTGGAGATACGCAGTATTTT. As protein: CASSPLAGAGDTQYF.

This chain connects TRBV19 to TRBJ2-6, with TRBD1 identical over 7 bases. The germline gives CDR1 LNHDA, CDR2 SQIVND (reference sequence). The CDR3 has 17 residues. V lost 5 bases, J lost 2 bases, and 9 bases stayed unmatched. CDR3 nucleotide sequence: TGTGCCAGTAGTGGGGGACAGCAGCCCACTGGGGCCAACGTCCTGACTTTC. Translation gives CASSGGQQPTGANVLTF. Using reference TRBV19 and TRBJ2-6 for the parts outside the CDR3, the full variable domain is DGGITQSPKYLFRKEGQNVTLSCEQNLNHDAMYWYRQDPGQGLRLIYYSQIVNDFQKGDIAEGYSVSREKKESFPLTVTSAQKNPTAFYLCASSGGQQPTGANVLTFGAGSRLTVL.

The V call is TRBV7-3, the J call TRBJ2-1, with 7 bases lining up with TRBD1. V gave up 7 bases and J gave up 9 bases; unmatched junction bases: 9. Germline CDR1 and CDR2: SGHTA and FQGTGA. The CDR3 is 13 amino acids. The CDR3 sequence: CASNPTGAGEQFF. The CDR3 DNA follows: TGTGCCAGCAACCCTACAGGGGCGGGTGAGCAGTTCTTC.

This clone was counted a single time. The chain uses TRBV27 and TRBJ2-4, with D uncertain. CDR1 is MNHEY and CDR2 is SMNVEV in the germline V gene (reference sequence). Trimming took off 8 bases at V and 1 base at J, with 6 bases between the two ends. This CDR3 has 12 amino acids. The CDR3 nucleotides read TGTGCCAGCGGGGTGGCCAAAAACATTCAGTACTTC. Protein sequence: CASGVAKNIQYF.

V gene TRBV10-2 combines with J gene TRBJ1-2, with D possibly being TRBD1 (6 bases). The CDR3 runs 16 residues. The germline V and J ends were trimmed by 5 bases and 7 bases, with 23 bases remaining between them. Germline V CDR1 and CDR2: WSHSY, SAAADI. CDR3 protein: CASSTRQGTRGAGYTF. In DNA, the CDR3 is TGCGCCAGCAGTACTAGGCAGGGGACCCGAGGGGCTGGCTACACCTTC.

The chain uses TRBV30 and TRBJ1-6; D uncertain. CDR3 length equals 13 residues. Germline-derived CDR1 and CDR2 are GTSNPN and SVGIG (reference sequence). V lost 5 bases and J 9 bases, leaving 14 bases between the germline ends. CDR3 in amino acids: CAWEQYLSSPLHF. The CDR3 nucleotides read TGTGCCTGGGAACAGTATCTTAGTTCACCCCTCCACTTT.

This chain uses TRBV7-3 with TRBJ2-7; 12 bases are shared with TRBD2. This CDR3 contains 13 residues. The trim removed 5 bases at V and 7 bases at J, leaving 3 bases unmatched. Germline V CDR1 and CDR2: SGHTA, FQGTGA. CDR3 sequence (DNA): TGTGCCAGCAGCCCCGGGACTAGCGGGGAGCAGTACTTC. Translating it yields CASSPGTSGEQYF.

The V and J genes are TRBV28 and TRBJ1-1; possible D gene TRBD1, 5 bases. Germline values: CDR1 MDHEN, CDR2 SYDVKM. The CDR3 is 12 amino acids. V lost 4 bases and J lost 6, with 9 bases in between. The CDR3 coding sequence is TGTGCCAGCAGTTGGGGGGGTGCTGAAGCTTTCTTT. Its protein product is CASSWGGAEAFF.

The genes are TRBV3-1 (or the pseudogene TRBV3-2) and TRBJ2-1; D perhaps matches TRBD2 (6 bases). Trimming took off 0 bases at V and 4 bases at J, with 10 bases between the two ends. The CDR3 has 15 residues. Germline V gene data show CDR1 as LGHDT and CDR2 as YNNKEL (reference sequence). The CDR3 loop is CASSQDATRYNEQFF. CDR3 coding DNA: TGTGCCAGCAGCCAAGATGCGACTAGATACAATGAGCAGTTCTTC.

This chain connects TRBV6-1 to TRBJ2-5; D remains unclear. The ends were cut back, 0 bases at V and 9 bases at J, with 11 bases in the middle. Germline V gene lookup returns CDR1 MNHNS and CDR2 SASEGT. The length of the CDR3 is 13 residues. The CDR3 here is CASSEAFRTAQYF. DNA of the CDR3: TGTGCCAGCAGTGAAGCCTTTAGGACGGCCCAGTACTTC.